Sequencing of this TCR beta chain was carried out in a study of blood T cell repertoires in COVID-19. This table comes from immunoSEQ multiplex PCR, and its TCRdb copy is limited to in-frame clones, with some not included. The profile shows 200,000 or so clones, around 89% of them singletons. This CDR3 has 16 amino acids. Germline CDR1 and CDR2: LGHDT and YNNKEL (reference sequence). Trimming left V 4 bases short and J 2 bases short, with 16 bases between. Participants were aged roughly 18 to 89 years, lived in about 26 US areas, and enrolled virtually. The chain is built from TRBV3-1 (or the pseudogene TRBV3-2) and TRBJ2-3; D is uncertain. Sequenced input: PBMCs or T cells enriched from blood (not recorded which). This TCR was recovered from a woman aged 40-49 years with acute COVID-19. The CDR3 DNA sequence: TGTGCCAGCAGCCTACGAGACAAGGTCCTCACAGATACGCAGTATTTT. Translated, it gives CASSLRDKVLTDTQYF.